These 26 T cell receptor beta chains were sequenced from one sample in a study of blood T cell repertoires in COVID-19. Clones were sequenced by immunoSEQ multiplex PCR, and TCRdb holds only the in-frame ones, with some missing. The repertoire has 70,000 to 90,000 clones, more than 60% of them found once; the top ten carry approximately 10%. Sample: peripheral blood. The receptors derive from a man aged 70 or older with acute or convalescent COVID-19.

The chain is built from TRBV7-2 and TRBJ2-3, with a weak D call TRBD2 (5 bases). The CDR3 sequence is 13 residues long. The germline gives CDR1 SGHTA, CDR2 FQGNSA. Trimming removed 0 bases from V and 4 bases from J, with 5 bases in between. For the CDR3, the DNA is TGTGCCAGCAGCTTAGCGGAGGCAGATACGCAGTATTTT. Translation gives CASSLAEADTQYF.

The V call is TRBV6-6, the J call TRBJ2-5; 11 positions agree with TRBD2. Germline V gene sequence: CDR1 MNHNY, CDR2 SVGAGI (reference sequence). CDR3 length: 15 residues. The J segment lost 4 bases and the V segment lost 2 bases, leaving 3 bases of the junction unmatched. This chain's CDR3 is CASSYATSGGETQYF. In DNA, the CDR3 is TGTGCCAGCAGTTACGCCACTAGCGGGGGAGAGACCCAGTACTTC.

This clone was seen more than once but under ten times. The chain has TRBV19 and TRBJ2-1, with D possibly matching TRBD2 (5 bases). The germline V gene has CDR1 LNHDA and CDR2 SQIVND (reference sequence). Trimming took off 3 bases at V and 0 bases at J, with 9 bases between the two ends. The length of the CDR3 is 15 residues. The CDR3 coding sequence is TGTGCCAGTAGTATTACGGGGAGCTCCTACAATGAGCAGTTCTTC. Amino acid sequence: CASSITGSSYNEQFF.

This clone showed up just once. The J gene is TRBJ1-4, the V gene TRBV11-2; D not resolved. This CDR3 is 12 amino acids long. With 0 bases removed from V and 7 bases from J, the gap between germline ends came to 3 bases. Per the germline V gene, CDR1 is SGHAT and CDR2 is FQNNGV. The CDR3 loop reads CASSLDREKLFF. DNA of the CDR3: TGTGCCAGCAGCTTAGATCGTGAAAAACTGTTTTTT.

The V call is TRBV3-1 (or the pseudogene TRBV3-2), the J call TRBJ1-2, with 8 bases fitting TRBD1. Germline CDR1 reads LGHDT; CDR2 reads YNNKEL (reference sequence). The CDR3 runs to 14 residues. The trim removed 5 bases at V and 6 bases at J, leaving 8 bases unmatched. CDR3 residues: CASSYMDREDGYTF. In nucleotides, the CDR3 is TGTGCCAGCAGCTACATGGACAGGGAGGATGGCTACACCTTC.

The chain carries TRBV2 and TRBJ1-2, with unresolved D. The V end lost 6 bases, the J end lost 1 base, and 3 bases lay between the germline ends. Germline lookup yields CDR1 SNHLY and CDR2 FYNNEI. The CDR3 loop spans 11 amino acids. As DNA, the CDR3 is TGTGCCAGCAGCTATAACTATGGCTACACCTTC. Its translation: CASSYNYGYTF.

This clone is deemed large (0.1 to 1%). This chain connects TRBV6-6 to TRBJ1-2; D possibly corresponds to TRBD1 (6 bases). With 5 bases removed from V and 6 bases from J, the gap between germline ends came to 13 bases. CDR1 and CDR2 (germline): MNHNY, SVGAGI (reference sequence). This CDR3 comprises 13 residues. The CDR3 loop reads CASSEQQGDGYTF. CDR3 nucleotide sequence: TGTGCCAGCAGTGAGCAACAGGGAGATGGCTACACCTTC.

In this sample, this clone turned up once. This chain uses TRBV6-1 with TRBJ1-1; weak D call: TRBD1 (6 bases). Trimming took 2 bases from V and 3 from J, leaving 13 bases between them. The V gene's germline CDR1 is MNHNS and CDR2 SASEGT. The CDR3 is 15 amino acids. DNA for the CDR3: TGTGCCAGCAGTGAATTGGGCAGGGGACACACTGAAGCTTTCTTT. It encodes CASSELGRGHTEAFF.

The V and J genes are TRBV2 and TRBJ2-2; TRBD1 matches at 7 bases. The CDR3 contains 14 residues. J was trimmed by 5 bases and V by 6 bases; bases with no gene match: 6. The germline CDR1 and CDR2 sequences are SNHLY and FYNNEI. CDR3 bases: TGTGCCAGCAGGTTGGCAGGGGGAACCGGGGAGCTGTTTTTT. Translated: CASRLAGGTGELFF.

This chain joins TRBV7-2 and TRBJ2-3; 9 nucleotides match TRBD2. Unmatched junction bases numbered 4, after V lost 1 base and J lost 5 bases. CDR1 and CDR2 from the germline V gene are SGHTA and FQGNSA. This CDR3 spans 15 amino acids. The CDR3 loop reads CASSLERRGGDTQYF. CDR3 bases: TGTGCCAGCAGCTTAGAGCGGCGGGGGGGAGATACGCAGTATTTT.

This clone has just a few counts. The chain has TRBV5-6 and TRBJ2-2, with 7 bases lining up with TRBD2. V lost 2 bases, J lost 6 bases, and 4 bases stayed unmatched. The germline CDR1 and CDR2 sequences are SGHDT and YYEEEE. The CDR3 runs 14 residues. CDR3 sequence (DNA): TGTGCCAGCAGCTTTGGGCGGGGGTCCGGGGAGCTGTTTTTT. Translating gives CASSFGRGSGELFF.

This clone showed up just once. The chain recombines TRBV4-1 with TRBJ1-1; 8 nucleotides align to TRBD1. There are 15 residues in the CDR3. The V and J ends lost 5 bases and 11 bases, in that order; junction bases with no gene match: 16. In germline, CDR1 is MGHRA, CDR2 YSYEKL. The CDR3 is CASSVNRGGASWAFF. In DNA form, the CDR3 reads TGCGCCAGCAGCGTCAACAGGGGGGGCGCTTCCTGGGCTTTCTTT.

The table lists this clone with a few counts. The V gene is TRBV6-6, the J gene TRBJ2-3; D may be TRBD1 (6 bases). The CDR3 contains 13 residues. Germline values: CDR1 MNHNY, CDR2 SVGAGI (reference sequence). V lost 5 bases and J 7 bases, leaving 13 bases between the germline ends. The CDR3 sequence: CASSRQDRNTQYF. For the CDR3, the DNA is TGTGCCAGCAGTCGCCAGGACAGAAATACGCAGTATTTT.

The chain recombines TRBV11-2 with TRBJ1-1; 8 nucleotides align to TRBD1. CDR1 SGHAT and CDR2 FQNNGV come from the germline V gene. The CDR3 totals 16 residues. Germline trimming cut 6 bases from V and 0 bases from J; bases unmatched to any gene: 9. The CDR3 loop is CASSQYRGSLNTEAFF. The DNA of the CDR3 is TGTGCCAGCAGTCAGTACAGGGGGAGTTTGAACACTGAAGCTTTCTTT.

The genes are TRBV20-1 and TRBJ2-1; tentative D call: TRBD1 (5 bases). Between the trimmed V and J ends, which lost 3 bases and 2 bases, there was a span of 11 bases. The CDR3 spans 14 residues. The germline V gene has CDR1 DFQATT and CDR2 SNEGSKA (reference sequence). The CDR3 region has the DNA TGCAGTGCTAGTGAACAGGCGGCCTACAATGAGCAGTTCTTC. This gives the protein CSASEQAAYNEQFF.

The CDR3 sequence is CASSEARGRDEQYV. CDR3 sequence (DNA): TGTGCCAGCAGTGAAGCCAGGGGGCGCGACGAGCAGTACGTC. The rearrangement uses TRBV6-1 and TRBJ2-7; 8 bases are a match to TRBD1. This CDR3 comprises 14 residues. Germline CDR1 is MNHNS and CDR2 is SASEGT. Trimming took 0 bases from V and 5 from J; bases not matched to a gene: 3.

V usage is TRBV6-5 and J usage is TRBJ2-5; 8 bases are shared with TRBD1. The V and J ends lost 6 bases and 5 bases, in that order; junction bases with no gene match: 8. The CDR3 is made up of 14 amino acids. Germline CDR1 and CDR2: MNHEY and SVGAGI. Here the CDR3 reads CASRQTGAGETQYF. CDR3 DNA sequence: TGTGCCAGCAGGCAGACAGGGGCTGGTGAGACCCAGTACTTC.

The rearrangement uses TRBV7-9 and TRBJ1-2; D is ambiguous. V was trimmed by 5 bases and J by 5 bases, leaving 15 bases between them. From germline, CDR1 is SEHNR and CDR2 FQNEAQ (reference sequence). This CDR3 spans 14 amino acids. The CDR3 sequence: CASSPSTTLYGYTF. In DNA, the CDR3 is TGTGCCAGCAGCCCTTCGACTACCCTATATGGCTACACCTTC.

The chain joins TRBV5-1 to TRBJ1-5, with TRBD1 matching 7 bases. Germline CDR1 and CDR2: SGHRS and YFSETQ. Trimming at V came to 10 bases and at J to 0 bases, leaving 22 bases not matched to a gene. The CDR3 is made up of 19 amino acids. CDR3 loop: CASDLEWRGRRYSNQPQHF. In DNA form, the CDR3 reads TGCGCCTCAGATCTGGAGTGGAGGGGGCGGCGGTATAGCAATCAGCCCCAGCATTTT.

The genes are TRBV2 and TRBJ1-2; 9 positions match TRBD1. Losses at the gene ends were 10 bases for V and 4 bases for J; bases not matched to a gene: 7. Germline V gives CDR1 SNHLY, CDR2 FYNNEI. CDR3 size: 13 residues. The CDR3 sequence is CATRQGGPYGYTF. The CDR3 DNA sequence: TGTGCCACAAGACAGGGGGGCCCCTATGGCTACACCTTC. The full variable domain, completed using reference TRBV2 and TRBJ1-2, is EPEVTQTPSHQVTQMGQEVILRCVPISNHLYFYWYRQILGQKVEFLVSFYNNEISEKSEIFDDQFSVERPDGSNFTLKIRSTKLEDSAMYFCATRQGGPYGYTFGSGTRLTVV.

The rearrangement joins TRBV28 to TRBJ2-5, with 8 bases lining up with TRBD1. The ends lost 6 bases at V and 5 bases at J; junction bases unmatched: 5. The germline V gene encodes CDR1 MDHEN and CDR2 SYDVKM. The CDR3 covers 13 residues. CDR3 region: CASRQGVGETQYF. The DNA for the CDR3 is TGTGCCAGCAGACAGGGGGTGGGGGAGACCCAGTACTTC.

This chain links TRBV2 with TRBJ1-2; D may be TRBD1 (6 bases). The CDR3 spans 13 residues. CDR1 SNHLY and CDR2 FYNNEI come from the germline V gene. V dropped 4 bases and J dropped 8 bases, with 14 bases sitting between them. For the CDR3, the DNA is TGTGCCAGCAGTGTTAAACAGGGTGGGGGCTACACCTTC. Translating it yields CASSVKQGGGYTF. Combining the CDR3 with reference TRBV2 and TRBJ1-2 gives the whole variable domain EPEVTQTPSHQVTQMGQEVILRCVPISNHLYFYWYRQILGQKVEFLVSFYNNEISEKSEIFDDQFSVERPDGSNFTLKIRSTKLEDSAMYFCASSVKQGGGYTFGSGTRLTVV.

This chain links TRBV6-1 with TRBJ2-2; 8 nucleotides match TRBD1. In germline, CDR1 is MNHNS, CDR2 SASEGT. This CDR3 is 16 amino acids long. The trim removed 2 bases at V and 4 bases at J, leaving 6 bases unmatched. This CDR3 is CASSELGTGPTGELFF. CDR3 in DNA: TGTGCCAGCAGTGAACTGGGGACAGGACCCACCGGGGAGCTGTTTTTT.

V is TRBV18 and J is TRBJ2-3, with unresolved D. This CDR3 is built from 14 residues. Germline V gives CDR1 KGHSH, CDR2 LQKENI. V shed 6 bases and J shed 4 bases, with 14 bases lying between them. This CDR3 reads CASSFRQVADTQYF. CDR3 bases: TGTGCCAGCTCGTTCAGGCAGGTGGCAGATACGCAGTATTTT.

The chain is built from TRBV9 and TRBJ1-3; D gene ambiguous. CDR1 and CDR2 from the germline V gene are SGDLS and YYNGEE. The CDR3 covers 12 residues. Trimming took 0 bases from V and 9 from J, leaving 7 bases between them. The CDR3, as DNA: TGTGCCAGCAGCGTAGAGGAGGGCACCATATATTTT. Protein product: CASSVEEGTIYF.

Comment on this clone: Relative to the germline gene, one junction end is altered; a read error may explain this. The CDR3 DNA reads TGTGCCAGCAGTTTATCCAACAGGGCCTTCTTC. Translated, it gives CASSLSNRAFF. This sequence joins TRBV28 and TRBJ2-7, with D maybe TRBD1 (6 bases). The CDR3 loop spans 11 amino acids. Germline CDR1 is MDHEN and CDR2 is SYDVKM.